Listed here are 5 T cell receptor beta chains from one sample, sequenced in a study of T-cell reconstitution after alpha-beta-depleted transplantation in children. Unique molecular identifiers were incorporated into the prepared TCRbeta library. TCRdb independently ran MiXCR on the PCR reads; one entry per CDR3 protein. This sample has about 640,000 distinct CDR3 sequences, with around a sixth found just once. Sequences were derived from PBMCs from the stem cell graft donor, sampled from the stem cell graft. The receptors originated from a human donor who donated a stem cell graft to a child with acute myeloid leukemia.

This clonotype was detected only once. The chain uses TRBV4-2 and TRBJ1-4, with D maybe TRBD1 (6 bases). V was trimmed by 1 base and J by 3 bases, leaving 12 bases between them. Germline lookup yields CDR1 LGHNA and CDR2 YNFKEQ. CDR3 length: 16 amino acids. The CDR3 region is CASSQVQGASNEKLFF. The CDR3 nucleotides are TGTGCCAGCAGCCAAGTACAGGGAGCCTCTAATGAAAAACTGTTTTTT.

Ten or more counts support this clonotype. V gene TRBV20-1 combines with J gene TRBJ2-1; maybe TRBD2 (5 bases). V gave up 5 bases and J gave up 4 bases, with 15 bases separating them. This CDR3 region has 14 residues. Per germline, CDR1 DFQATT and CDR2 SNEGSKA (reference sequence). The CDR3 spells CSARVARGYNEQFF. The CDR3 DNA sequence: TGCAGTGCTCGAGTCGCACGGGGTTACAATGAGCAGTTCTTC.

This clonotype was seen repeatedly, ten times or more. The chain links TRBV5-5 to TRBJ2-1; 9 bases map to TRBD1. The junction had 4 bases not matched to a gene; V was cut back by 1 base and J by 2 bases. Germline V gene data show CDR1 as SGHKS and CDR2 as YYEKEE (reference sequence). The CDR3 covers 16 residues. CDR3 nucleotides: TGTGCCAGCAGCTTGCCGACAGGGGGGGCCTACAATGAGCAGTTCTTC. It yields the protein CASSLPTGGAYNEQFF.

A remark on this clonotype: Likely a read error: the CDR3 ends without its conserved phenylalanine or tryptophan. The DNA is omitted, as the CDR3 cannot be located on it reliably, and the CDR3 follows TCRdb's listing. The V and J genes are TRBV29-1 and TRBJ1-6. The CDR3 has 10 residues if both end residues are counted. CDR1 and CDR2 from the germline V gene are SQVTM and ANQGSEA. The CDR3 protein is CSVNPQGRGV.

This clonotype was picked up a small number of times. V usage is TRBV7-2 and J usage is TRBJ2-7; 12 bases agree with TRBD1. The CDR3 has 13 amino acids. The V gene end was trimmed by 6 bases and the J gene end by 5 bases; junction bases not matched to a gene: 2. Germline V gives CDR1 SGHTA, CDR2 FQGNSA. The chain's CDR3 is CASRGQGADEQYF. The DNA of the CDR3 is TGTGCCAGCAGGGGACAGGGGGCTGACGAGCAGTACTTC.